Listed below are T cell receptor beta chains from one sample, sequenced in a study of OX40 agonist ivuxolimab in advanced cancers. Assay used: immunoSEQ multiplex PCR; TCRdb lists only in-frame clones, some missing. The sample records tens of thousands of clones, approximately 84% being singletons. The sequencing here drew on CD4+ or CD8+ T cells sorted from blood, taken in a trial of the OX40 agonist ivuxolimab. These receptors were collected from an adult with an advanced solid tumor such as melanoma, head and neck, liver or kidney cancer. CDR3s include the opening cysteine and the closing phenylalanine or tryptophan. The order of the fields is J gene, D gene, V gene, clone size, CDR3 protein, CDR3 DNA. The D gene is left open where the match is weak. Some rows have no size entry. The others give once, few or many, or a class for an expanded clone.

j_call: TRBJ2-2; d_call: NA; v_call: TRBV7-3; clone_size: NA; cdr3_aa: CASSIQGTGELFF; cdr3_nt: TGTGCCAGCAGCATACAGGGAACCGGGGAGCTGTTTTTT
j_call: TRBJ1-3; d_call: NA; v_call: TRBV7-9; clone_size: NA; cdr3_aa: CASSLGEIRGNTIYF; cdr3_nt: TGTGCCAGCAGCTTGGGTGAGATTCGCGGGAACACCATATATTTT
j_call: TRBJ2-3; d_call: TRBD1; v_call: TRBV6-4; clone_size: NA; cdr3_aa: CASSAGTGGADTQYF; cdr3_nt: TGTGCCAGCAGTGCCGGGACAGGGGGCGCAGATACGCAGTATTTT
j_call: TRBJ2-5; d_call: NA; v_call: TRBV7-8; clone_size: NA; cdr3_aa: CASSLVPAGRETQYF; cdr3_nt: TGTGCCAGCAGCTTAGTCCCGGCAGGGAGAGAGACCCAGTACTTC
j_call: TRBJ2-1; d_call: TRBD1; v_call: TRBV5-1; clone_size: NA; cdr3_aa: CASSLTTGGYEQFF; cdr3_nt: TGCGCCAGCAGCTTGACGACAGGGGGGTATGAGCAGTTCTTC
j_call: TRBJ1-5; d_call: NA; v_call: TRBV6-5; clone_size: once; cdr3_aa: CASSYTGRNQPQHF; cdr3_nt: TGTGCCAGCAGTTACACAGGACGGAATCAGCCCCAGCATTTT
j_call: TRBJ2-3; d_call: TRBD2; v_call: TRBV10-1; clone_size: few; cdr3_aa: CASSRGLATDTQYF; cdr3_nt: TGCGCCAGCAGCCGCGGACTAGCGACAGATACGCAGTATTTT
j_call: TRBJ2-7; d_call: TRBD2; v_call: TRBV28; clone_size: NA; cdr3_aa: CASSTGGAAREQYF; cdr3_nt: TGTGCCAGCAGTACGGGGGGGGCAGCGCGGGAGCAGTACTTC
j_call: TRBJ1-5; d_call: NA; v_call: TRBV10-3; clone_size: NA; cdr3_aa: CAISESGFDQPQHF; cdr3_nt: TGTGCCATCAGTGAGTCTGGTTTCGATCAGCCCCAGCATTTT
j_call: TRBJ1-2; d_call: TRBD1; v_call: TRBV5-6; clone_size: NA; cdr3_aa: CASSVRGRPYGYTF; cdr3_nt: TGTGCCAGCAGCGTCAGGGGGCGCCCCTATGGCTACACCTTC
j_call: TRBJ1-1; d_call: NA; v_call: TRBV10-1; clone_size: few; cdr3_aa: CASSPGRENTEAFF; cdr3_nt: TGCGCCAGCAGTCCGGGACGGGAGAACACTGAAGCTTTCTTT
j_call: TRBJ1-2; d_call: TRBD1; v_call: TRBV28; clone_size: NA; cdr3_aa: CASSGGTGANYGYTF; cdr3_nt: TGTGCCAGCAGTGGGGGGACAGGGGCTAACTATGGCTACACCTTC
j_call: TRBJ2-2; d_call: NA; v_call: TRBV19; clone_size: NA; cdr3_aa: CASSRAEFVPNTGELFF; cdr3_nt: TGTGCCAGTAGTAGGGCAGAGTTTGTACCGAACACCGGGGAGCTGTTTTTT
j_call: TRBJ2-7; d_call: NA; v_call: TRBV11-2; clone_size: NA; cdr3_aa: CASSLQTTAGVEQYF; cdr3_nt: TGTGCCAGCAGCCTCCAGACGACAGCAGGAGTGGAGCAGTACTTC
j_call: TRBJ1-1; d_call: NA; v_call: TRBV7-3; clone_size: NA; cdr3_aa: CASSPGRGGAEAFF; cdr3_nt: TGTGCCAGCAGCCCCGGTAGGGGTGGGGCTGAAGCTTTCTTT
j_call: TRBJ2-5; d_call: TRBD2; v_call: TRBV5-1; clone_size: NA; cdr3_aa: CASSFGTSTETQYF; cdr3_nt: TGCGCCAGCAGCTTCGGGACTAGCACTGAGACCCAGTACTTC
j_call: TRBJ2-1; d_call: TRBD2; v_call: TRBV5-1; clone_size: once; cdr3_aa: CASSMRREKDEQFF; cdr3_nt: TGCGCCAGCAGCATGAGGCGGGAGAAAGATGAGCAGTTCTTC
j_call: TRBJ2-1; d_call: NA; v_call: TRBV28; clone_size: NA; cdr3_aa: CASSEQSPGDEQFF; cdr3_nt: TGTGCCAGCAGTGAGCAATCTCCGGGGGATGAGCAGTTCTTC
j_call: TRBJ1-2; d_call: NA; v_call: TRBV7-9; clone_size: NA; cdr3_aa: CASSLLPRGLGGYTF; cdr3_nt: TGTGCCAGCAGCTTATTACCCAGGGGCCTTGGGGGCTACACCTTC
j_call: TRBJ2-1; d_call: NA; v_call: TRBV4-1; clone_size: NA; cdr3_aa: CASSPPTPNEQFF; cdr3_nt: TGCGCCAGCAGCCCTCCAACCCCTAATGAGCAGTTCTTC
j_call: TRBJ1-5; d_call: NA; v_call: TRBV6-6; clone_size: few; cdr3_aa: CASSPDISNQPQHF; cdr3_nt: TGTGCCAGCAGTCCCGACATTAGCAATCAGCCCCAGCATTTT
j_call: TRBJ1-4; d_call: NA; v_call: TRBV28; clone_size: NA; cdr3_aa: CASSSSWGTSEEKLFF; cdr3_nt: TGTGCCAGCAGTTCCTCATGGGGGACTTCCGAGGAAAAACTGTTTTTT
j_call: TRBJ2-1; d_call: NA; v_call: TRBV7-9; clone_size: NA; cdr3_aa: CASSFGGNNEQFF; cdr3_nt: TGTGCCAGCAGCTTCGGGGGAAACAATGAGCAGTTCTTC
j_call: TRBJ1-1; d_call: NA; v_call: TRBV4-2; clone_size: NA; cdr3_aa: CASSRALGEVQNTEAFF; cdr3_nt: TGTGCCAGCAGCCGAGCCTTGGGGGAGGTCCAGAACACTGAAGCTTTCTTT
j_call: TRBJ2-1; d_call: NA; v_call: TRBV7-8; clone_size: NA; cdr3_aa: CASSKRDNARQFF; cdr3_nt: TGTGCCAGCAGCAAAAGGGACAACGCTCGGCAGTTCTTC
j_call: TRBJ2-7; d_call: TRBD2; v_call: TRBV5-4; clone_size: NA; cdr3_aa: CASSWAGVAGTYEQYF; cdr3_nt: TGTGCCAGCAGCTGGGCGGGAGTAGCGGGGACCTACGAGCAGTACTTC
j_call: TRBJ1-6; d_call: TRBD1; v_call: TRBV7-9; clone_size: NA; cdr3_aa: CASSSESHLGQGSGSPLHF; cdr3_nt: TGTGCCAGCAGCTCCGAATCCCACTTGGGACAGGGCAGCGGTTCACCCCTCCACTTT
j_call: TRBJ2-7; d_call: TRBD2; v_call: TRBV7-3; clone_size: NA; cdr3_aa: CASSFSGTNSYEQYF; cdr3_nt: TGTGCCAGCAGCTTCTCCGGGACTAACTCCTACGAGCAGTACTTC
j_call: TRBJ1-3; d_call: NA; v_call: TRBV19; clone_size: NA; cdr3_aa: CASSMWRSGNTIYF; cdr3_nt: TGTGCCAGTAGTATGTGGAGGTCTGGAAACACCATATATTTT
j_call: TRBJ1-5; d_call: NA; v_call: TRBV28; clone_size: once; cdr3_aa: CASSPGGSEPQHF; cdr3_nt: TGTGCCAGCAGCCCCGGGGGCTCGGAGCCCCAGCATTTT
j_call: TRBJ2-5; d_call: NA; v_call: TRBV2; clone_size: once; cdr3_aa: CASSDMGQQETQYF; cdr3_nt: TGTGCCAGCAGTGATATGGGACAACAAGAGACCCAGTACTTC
j_call: TRBJ1-1; d_call: NA; v_call: TRBV7-6; clone_size: NA; cdr3_aa: CASSAGLRNTEAFF; cdr3_nt: TGTGCCAGCAGCGCAGGGCTCAGGAACACTGAAGCTTTCTTT
j_call: TRBJ1-1; d_call: NA; v_call: TRBV11-2; clone_size: NA; cdr3_aa: CASSFGNLNTEAFF; cdr3_nt: TGTGCCAGCAGCTTTGGGAACCTGAACACTGAAGCTTTCTTT
j_call: TRBJ2-1; d_call: TRBD2; v_call: TRBV14; clone_size: NA; cdr3_aa: CASSPRPGLAGGNNEQFF; cdr3_nt: TGTGCCAGCAGCCCGCGACCGGGACTAGCGGGAGGGAACAATGAGCAGTTCTTC
j_call: TRBJ1-2; d_call: TRBD1; v_call: TRBV30; clone_size: NA; cdr3_aa: CAWSVLRTGTSYGYTF; cdr3_nt: TGTGCCTGGAGCGTATTACGGACAGGAACATCCTATGGCTACACCTTC
j_call: TRBJ1-5; d_call: TRBD1; v_call: TRBV7-8; clone_size: NA; cdr3_aa: CASSADRVGIMAPQHF; cdr3_nt: TGTGCCAGCAGCGCGGACAGGGTTGGTATTATGGCACCCCAGCATTTT
j_call: TRBJ1-2; d_call: TRBD1; v_call: TRBV19; clone_size: NA; cdr3_aa: CASTSDRATSNYGYTF; cdr3_nt: TGTGCCAGTACCTCGGACAGGGCAACCTCTAACTATGGCTACACCTTC
j_call: TRBJ1-4; d_call: NA; v_call: TRBV19; clone_size: NA; cdr3_aa: CASSGTVFLPPWYEKLFF; cdr3_nt: TGTGCCAGTAGTGGGACGGTCTTCCTTCCTCCGTGGTATGAAAAACTGTTTTTT
j_call: TRBJ1-1; d_call: NA; v_call: TRBV15; clone_size: NA; cdr3_aa: CATSKKQGSVEAFF; cdr3_nt: TGTGCCACCAGCAAAAAACAGGGTTCTGTTGAAGCTTTCTTT